This TCR beta chain comes out of a study of blood T cell repertoires in COVID-19. Across the whole study: Material from acute and convalescent COVID-19 was sourced from the United States, Italy and Spain. PBMCs, B-cell-depleted T cells, or T cells provided the cDNA or gDNA that made up the material.

Original data processing: From reference gene primer amplification, estimates of nucleated cell counts were derived. TCRdb keeps only in-frame clones here, not all; method: immunoSEQ multiplex PCR. Clone size and V and J calls were adopted from that table, with D and trimming inferred from the DNA. The data show around 270,000 clones, around 84% seen once. CDR1 and CDR2 from the germline V gene are MDHEN and SYDVKM. This CDR3 spans 14 amino acids. V lost 4 bases, J lost 3 bases, and 3 bases stayed unmatched. The receptor comes from a man between 60 and 70 years old with acute or convalescent COVID-19. The sequencing input was peripheral blood. This chain uses TRBV28 with TRBJ2-7, with 10 bases lining up with TRBD1. This CDR3 is CASSSGTGVYEQYF. The DNA for the CDR3 is TGTGCCAGCAGTTCCGGGACAGGGGTCTACGAGCAGTACTTC.